The 20 T cell receptor beta chains listed next were all sequenced from one sample in a study of blood T cell repertoires in COVID-19. Clones were read by immunoSEQ multiplex PCR, and TCRdb kept only the in-frame ones, dropping some. The sample lists about 57,000 clones, around 80% occurring once. The sequencing input was peripheral blood. These receptors originate from a woman aged 55-70 years with acute or convalescent COVID-19.

V and J are TRBV7-9 and TRBJ2-3; 8 bases are shared with TRBD1. V lost 5 bases, J lost 0 bases, and 7 bases stayed unmatched. Germline-derived CDR1 and CDR2 are SEHNR and FQNEAQ (reference sequence). The CDR3 contains 16 residues. The CDR3 region has the DNA TGTGCCAGCAGCCTAGGACAGGGAATGAGCACAGATACGCAGTATTTT. It specifies CASSLGQGMSTDTQYF.

V gene TRBV29-1 combines with J gene TRBJ2-7; perhaps TRBD1 as D (6 bases). Germline CDR1 SQVTM, CDR2 ANQGSEA. The CDR3 sequence is 11 residues long. V was clipped by 4 bases and J by 5 bases, with 9 bases between them. CDR3 region: CSVARGNEQYF. The CDR3 DNA sequence: TGCAGCGTTGCCAGGGGTAACGAGCAGTACTTC.

Judged by abundance, this clone is medium-sized (0.01 to 0.1%). The V and J genes are TRBV3-1 (or the pseudogene TRBV3-2) and TRBJ1-2, with 8 bases matching TRBD1. V lost 5 bases and J lost 8; bases outside the gene matches: 13. This CDR3 is built from 15 residues. Germline-derived CDR1 and CDR2 are LGHDT and YNNKEL (reference sequence). The CDR3 DNA reads as TGTGCCAGCAGCATCAACGTCCAGGGGGCGGGCGGCTACACCTTC. Its protein is CASSINVQGAGGYTF.

The gene calls are TRBV7-3 and TRBJ1-1; TRBD1 matches at 10 bases. Germline V lookup: CDR1 SGHTA, CDR2 FQGTGA. The CDR3 covers 14 residues. With 5 bases clipped from V and 8 bases from J, the junction kept 8 bases outside the gene matches. CDR3 sequence reads: CASSPTTGGDEAFF. The CDR3 nucleotides read TGTGCCAGCAGCCCGACGACAGGGGGCGACGAAGCTTTCTTT.

This rearrangement joins TRBV6-1 to TRBJ2-1, with 7 positions matching TRBD1. Germline CDR1 reads MNHNS; CDR2 reads SASEGT. The CDR3 has 15 amino acids. The J segment lost 5 bases and the V segment lost 2 bases, leaving 6 bases of the junction unmatched. The CDR3 protein is CASSELTTGNNEQFF. CDR3 coding DNA: TGTGCCAGCAGTGAATTAACGACAGGGAACAATGAGCAGTTCTTC.

CDR3 in amino acids: CASSGGSNEKLFF. The CDR3 nucleotides are TGCGCCAGCAGCGGCGGATCTAATGAAAAACTGTTTTTT. This chain joins TRBV5-1 and TRBJ1-4, with no clear D. The germline V gene has CDR1 SGHRS and CDR2 YFSETQ. The CDR3 length is 13 residues. V was pared by 4 bases and J by 3 bases, with 7 bases between.

The rearrangement uses TRBV5-1 and TRBJ2-3; no clear D. The CDR3 loop spans 14 amino acids. From germline, CDR1 is SGHRS and CDR2 YFSETQ. V lost 0 bases and J lost 2, with 7 bases in between. CDR3 in DNA: TGCGCCAGCAGCTTGGTGGGCTACACAGATACGCAGTATTTT. Translating gives CASSLVGYTDTQYF.

The V call is TRBV15, the J call TRBJ2-2, with D unresolved. V lost 1 base to trimming and J lost 0 bases, with 9 bases between them. Germline assignment: CDR1 LNHNV and CDR2 YYDKDF (reference sequence). The CDR3 spans 16 residues. The CDR3: CATSRVNSANTGELFF. CDR3 coding DNA: TGTGCCACCAGCAGAGTTAACTCCGCGAACACCGGGGAGCTGTTTTTT.

As DNA, the CDR3 is TGTGCCTGGAAGAGCGGGGACTACAATGAGCAGTTCTTC. This codes for CAWKSGDYNEQFF. The chain links TRBV30 to TRBJ2-1; 7 bases align to TRBD2. V trimming: 4 bases; J trimming: 3 bases; junction bases outside the gene matches: 3. The CDR3 covers 13 residues. The germline V gene has CDR1 GTSNPN and CDR2 SVGIG (reference sequence).

J is TRBJ2-1 and V is TRBV11-3; D not certain. The V gene's germline CDR1 is SGHNT and CDR2 YENEEA. The CDR3 is 13 residues long. Trimming cost V 5 bases and J 9 bases, with 14 bases left between them. The CDR3 DNA is TGTGCCAGCAGCACGGTGAGCTTCGGTGAGCAGTTCTTC. Translating it yields CASSTVSFGEQFF.

CDR3 in amino acids: CASSLAQGSGGASADTQYF. In DNA form, the CDR3 reads TGTGCCAGCAGCCTCGCTCAGGGGAGCGGGGGGGCCTCCGCAGATACGCAGTATTTT. This chain uses TRBV7-2 with TRBJ2-3; 10 nucleotides line up with TRBD2. Trimming at V came to 5 bases and at J to 4 bases, leaving 18 bases not matched to a gene. This CDR3 has 19 amino acids. In germline, CDR1 is SGHTA, CDR2 FQGNSA.

A note on this clone: A junction boundary mismatches the germline segment, possibly from a read error. J is TRBJ2-1 and V is TRBV19; D unclear. CDR1 and CDR2 (germline): LNHDA, SQIVND (reference sequence). The CDR3 sequence is 8 residues long. CDR3 residues: CARRVQLF. CDR3 bases: TGTGCCCGCCGGGTCCAGCTCTTC.

This rearrangement joins TRBV2 to TRBJ2-2; TRBD2 is a possible D gene (6 bases). CDR3 length: 14 residues. CDR1 and CDR2 (germline): SNHLY, FYNNEI. Deletions cut 8 bases from V and 0 bases from J, with 10 bases between. The CDR3 nucleotides are TGTGCCAGCCGGGCGGGATCGAACACCGGGGAGCTGTTTTTT. This gives the protein CASRAGSNTGELFF.

The chain employs TRBV27 and TRBJ2-4; D is perhaps TRBD1 (5 bases). Trimming stripped 5 bases from V and 2 bases from J, with 7 bases between. Looked up from germline, CDR1 is MNHEY and CDR2 is SMNVEV (reference sequence). This CDR3 has 13 residues. Here the CDR3 DNA reads TGTGCCAGCAGTCAGGGTACCAAAAACATTCAGTACTTC. This gives the protein CASSQGTKNIQYF.

As DNA, the CDR3 is TGTGCCAGCAGCGCCAGGGCAACTAATGAAAAACTGTTTTTT. It translates to CASSARATNEKLFF. The chain uses TRBV9 and TRBJ1-4; D is perhaps TRBD1 (5 bases). Germline CDR1 is SGDLS and CDR2 is YYNGEE. This CDR3 region has 14 residues. V lost 3 bases and J 0 bases, leaving 6 bases between the germline ends.

As DNA, the CDR3 is TGTGCCAGCAGTTACGCGACAGGGTTGGCACCCCTCCACTTT. The encoded protein is CASSYATGLAPLHF. This chain uses TRBV6-5 with TRBJ1-6; 7 bases are a match to TRBD1. The germline gives CDR1 MNHEY, CDR2 SVGAGI. With 2 bases clipped from V and 11 bases from J, the junction kept 6 bases outside the gene matches. The CDR3 spans 14 residues.

The gene calls are TRBV5-1 and TRBJ1-1, with 10 bases lining up with TRBD1. The CDR3 is 14 residues long. J was trimmed by 6 bases and V by 2 bases; bases with no gene match: 4. Per the germline V gene, CDR1 is SGHRS and CDR2 is YFSETQ. The CDR3 bases are TGCGCCAGCAGCTTCGACAGGGGGCTGGCTGAAGCTTTCTTT. Amino acid sequence: CASSFDRGLAEAFF.

CDR3 sequence reads: CASSYLSGTGELFF. The CDR3, as DNA: TGTGCCAGCAGTTACTTAAGCGGAACCGGGGAGCTGTTTTTT. The V gene is TRBV6-5, the J gene TRBJ2-2, with D possibly being TRBD2 (5 bases). Germline V gene sequence: CDR1 MNHEY, CDR2 SVGAGI. CDR3 length: 14 amino acids. Trimming took 1 base from V and 5 from J, leaving 8 bases between them.

This sequence joins TRBV2 and TRBJ1-2, with D unresolved. This CDR3 region has 15 residues. Germline V gives CDR1 SNHLY, CDR2 FYNNEI. With 10 bases removed from V and 4 bases from J, the gap between germline ends came to 22 bases. The CDR3 is CATSPTMFSSYGYTF. CDR3 bases: TGTGCCACATCACCGACCATGTTTAGCAGCTATGGCTACACCTTC.

The V gene is TRBV30, the J gene TRBJ2-3; unclear D gene. Germline V gives CDR1 GTSNPN, CDR2 SVGIG (reference sequence). Trimming removed 1 base from V and 6 bases from J, with 8 bases in between. The CDR3 spans 12 residues. CDR3 coding DNA: TGTGCCTGGAGTGAGGCCGGGGATACGCAGTATTTT. It encodes CAWSEAGDTQYF.